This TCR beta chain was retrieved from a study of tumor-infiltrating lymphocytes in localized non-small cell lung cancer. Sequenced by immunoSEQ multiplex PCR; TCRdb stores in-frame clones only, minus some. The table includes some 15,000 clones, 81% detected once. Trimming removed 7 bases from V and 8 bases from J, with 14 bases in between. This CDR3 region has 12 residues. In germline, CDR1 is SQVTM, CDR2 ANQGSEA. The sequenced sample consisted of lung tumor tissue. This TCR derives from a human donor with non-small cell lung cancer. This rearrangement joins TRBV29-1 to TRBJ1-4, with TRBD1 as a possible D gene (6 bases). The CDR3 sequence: CSGSGEGEKLFF. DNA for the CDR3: TGCAGCGGGTCAGGGGAGGGGGAAAAACTGTTTTTT.